A selection of T cell receptor beta chains follows, all from one sample in a study of spatial heterogeneity in lung cancer. TCRdb reanalysed the 5' RACE reads using MiXCR and keeps one entry per CDR3 protein. The table has 3,000 to 5,000 distinct CDR3 sequences, 30% to 45% seen once. The sequencing here drew on lung tumor tissue, taken at surgery. These receptors all come from a male donor with early-stage non-small cell lung cancer. CDR3s leave out the opening cysteine and the closing phenylalanine or tryptophan. The D gene is left open where the match is weak.

d_gene | j_gene | v_gene | CDR3aa
. | TRBJ2-5 | TRBV2 | ASSEGRQQETQY
TRBD1 | TRBJ2-2 | TRBV7-3 | ASSLTAGGPGELF
. | TRBJ1-2 | TRBV5-6 | ASSWTEYSYGYT
. | TRBJ2-5 | TRBV7-9 | ASSYEALPQETQY
TRBD1 | TRBJ1-5 | TRBV6-5 | ASSPLGTGGVGNQPQH
. | TRBJ2-5 | TRBV7-6 | ASSLNSGETQY
. | TRBJ1-4 | TRBV3-1 | ASKQGGGEKLF
. | TRBJ2-7 | TRBV6-5 | ATRADYEQY
. | TRBJ2-1 | TRBV9 | ASSVDQNRQAQS
. | TRBJ2-7 | TRBV7-2 | ASSLAVAYEQY
. | TRBJ2-1 | TRBV3-1 | VSSQDSGGGNNEQF
. | TRBJ2-7 | TRBV2 | ASTPTVTSYEQY
. | TRBJ1-2 | TRBV6-6 | ASSYSSGDHYSNYGYT